The 12 T cell receptor beta chains presented below share a single source sample, sequenced in a study of blood T cell repertoires in COVID-19. The assay was immunoSEQ multiplex PCR, and TCRdb's table has in-frame clones only and misses some. Of about 150,000 clones listed, about 85% are singletons. The sample taken for sequencing was peripheral blood. The receptors derive from a woman in her seventies with acute or convalescent COVID-19.

The chain has TRBV7-2 and TRBJ2-7; 10 bases are shared with TRBD2. This CDR3 comprises 14 residues. The V and J ends lost 8 bases and 6 bases, in that order; junction bases with no gene match: 10. From germline, CDR1 is SGHTA and CDR2 FQGNSA. CDR3 nucleotide sequence: TGTGCCAGCGCTCCAGCGGGGGGGCAAGCCGAGCAGTACGTC. Translating gives CASAPAGGQAEQYV.

This clone was observed once. This sequence joins TRBV24-1 and TRBJ2-2; 7 bases fit TRBD1. CDR1 is KGHDR and CDR2 is SFDVKD in the germline V gene. The V gene end was trimmed by 4 bases and the J gene end by 5 bases; junction bases not matched to a gene: 9. CDR3 length equals 16 residues. This chain's CDR3 is CATSESGTVETGELFF. CDR3 nucleotides: TGTGCCACCAGTGAATCGGGGACAGTGGAGACCGGGGAGCTGTTTTTT.

This clone came up once. The sample contains more than one DNA sequence encoding this CDR3. The chain couples TRBV6-6 to TRBJ2-7; possible D gene TRBD1, 7 bases. Germline V gives CDR1 MNHNY, CDR2 SVGAGI (reference sequence). V dropped 4 bases and J dropped 6 bases, with 16 bases sitting between them. The CDR3 totals 14 residues. CDR3 nucleotide sequence: TGTGCCAGCAGTTCACCAGGGGGGCGAAGCGAGCAGTACTTC. It codes for CASSSPGGRSEQYF.

This chain joins TRBV27 and TRBJ1-2; 7 bases align to TRBD1. Losses at the gene ends were 4 bases for V and 9 bases for J; bases not matched to a gene: 11. This CDR3 comprises 14 residues. Germline CDR1 and CDR2: MNHEY and SMNVEV (reference sequence). The CDR3 protein is CASSSLGQTLSYTF. The CDR3 nucleotides read TGTGCCAGCAGTTCCTTGGGACAGACCCTCAGCTACACCTTC.

The chain links TRBV5-4 to TRBJ2-7, with 8 bases lining up with TRBD1. V lost 4 bases and J lost 7; bases outside the gene matches: 7. This CDR3 has 13 amino acids. Germline lookup yields CDR1 SGHNT and CDR2 YYREEE (reference sequence). CDR3 sequence reads: CASSRDRGREQYV. CDR3 nucleotide sequence: TGTGCCAGCAGCAGAGACAGGGGCCGGGAGCAGTACGTC.

The chain uses TRBV5-5 and TRBJ2-1, with D hard to call. The V end lost 4 bases, the J end lost 3 bases, and 11 bases lay between the germline ends. Germline loops: CDR1 SGHKS, CDR2 YYEKEE (reference sequence). This CDR3 is 14 amino acids long. CDR3 sequence: CASSARGLYNEQFF. CDR3 bases: TGTGCCAGCAGCGCCCGTGGGCTCTACAATGAGCAGTTCTTC.

The chain has TRBV27 and TRBJ1-5, with D possibly being TRBD1 (6 bases). CDR1 MNHEY and CDR2 SMNVEV come from the germline V gene (reference sequence). The V end lost 4 bases, the J end lost 5 bases, and 12 bases lay between the germline ends. The CDR3 sequence is 14 residues long. In DNA, the CDR3 is TGTGCCAGCAGTTCTAGGACAGCGGATCAGCCCCAGCATTTT. It encodes CASSSRTADQPQHF.

V and J are TRBV2 and TRBJ1-2; TRBD1 matches at 7 bases. Losses at the gene ends were 3 bases for V and 3 bases for J; bases not matched to a gene: 7. In germline, CDR1 is SNHLY, CDR2 FYNNEI. The CDR3 extends over 15 amino acids. The CDR3 loop is CASSDRGGSHYGYTF. CDR3 DNA: TGTGCCAGCAGTGATAGAGGGGGCTCGCACTATGGCTACACCTTC. Full variable domain (remainder filled in from reference TRBV2 and TRBJ1-2): EPEVTQTPSHQVTQMGQEVILRCVPISNHLYFYWYRQILGQKVEFLVSFYNNEISEKSEIFDDQFSVERPDGSNFTLKIRSTKLEDSAMYFCASSDRGGSHYGYTFGSGTRLTVV.

V and J are TRBV2 and TRBJ1-1; possibly TRBD1 for D (6 bases). Germline CDR1 SNHLY, CDR2 FYNNEI. The CDR3 runs to 15 residues. V shed 6 bases and J shed 0 bases, with 14 bases lying between them. The CDR3 is CASRIRGLMNTEAFF. The CDR3, as DNA: TGTGCCAGCAGAATCAGGGGCCTGATGAACACTGAAGCTTTCTTT.

The rearrangement uses TRBV24-1 and TRBJ2-2; a weak D match, TRBD1 (6 bases). The V gene lost 11 bases and the J gene lost 1 base, with 7 bases spanning the gap. CDR1 KGHDR and CDR2 SFDVKD come from the germline V gene. The CDR3 length is 12 residues. In DNA, the CDR3 is TGTGCCATAGGGGGGAACACCGGGGAGCTGTTTTTT. Translating it yields CAIGGNTGELFF.

J is TRBJ1-6 and V is TRBV7-6, with a possible D match to TRBD1 (6 bases). V shed 5 bases and J shed 16 bases, with 18 bases lying between them. Germline V lookup: CDR1 SGHVS, CDR2 FNYEAQ. This CDR3 region has 13 residues. The DNA for the CDR3 is TGTGCCAGCAGCCGAAATTGGGACACCTCTCTCCACTTT. Its translation: CASSRNWDTSLHF.

The V call is TRBV6-4, the J call TRBJ2-7; 11 bases are shared with TRBD2. In germline, CDR1 is MRHNA, CDR2 SNTAGT. The CDR3 consists of 14 residues. With 2 bases clipped from V and 7 bases from J, the junction kept 4 bases outside the gene matches. CDR3 in amino acids: CASSDGVAGGEQYV. The CDR3 DNA sequence: TGTGCCAGCAGTGACGGGGTAGCGGGAGGGGAGCAGTACGTC.